The rows below give T cell receptor beta chains drawn from one sample of a study of identical twins. TCRdb ran MiXCR on the 5' RACE reads and lists one entry per CDR3 protein. Of hundreds of thousands of distinct CDR3 sequences listed, approximately 9% were seen once; the top ten hold around 0.98%. These data were also filed under a second study, of yellow fever vaccine responses in identical twins.

The specimen sequenced was PBMCs. Receptors were obtained from a woman aged 18-29 years in good health. CDR3s include the opening cysteine and the closing phenylalanine or tryptophan. Each record gives: clone size, D gene, J gene, V gene, CDR3 protein, CDR3 DNA. D genes are given only for firm matches. Some rows mark clone size as missing; the rest say once, few, many or name a class of expanded clone.

clone size: many; D gene: -; J gene: TRBJ2-5; V gene: TRBV12-3/TRBV12-4; CDR3 protein: CASSPVGGQETQYF; CDR3 DNA: TGTGCCAGCAGCCCTGTCGGGGGCCAAGAGACCCAGTACTTC
clone size: few; D gene: TRBD2; J gene: TRBJ2-1; V gene: TRBV6-2/TRBV6-3; CDR3 protein: CASSWNPQSRAGGHYNEQFF; CDR3 DNA: TGTGCCAGCAGTTGGAACCCCCAGTCGCGAGCGGGAGGTCATTACAATGAGCAGTTCTTC
clone size: few; D gene: -; J gene: TRBJ2-7; V gene: TRBV5-1; CDR3 protein: CASSLGRENYEQYF; CDR3 DNA: TGCGCCAGCAGCTTGGGCAGGGAGAACTACGAGCAGTACTTC
clone size: many; D gene: -; J gene: TRBJ2-3; V gene: TRBV14; CDR3 protein: CASRRGGTDTQYF; CDR3 DNA: TGTGCCAGCAGACGAGGGGGCACAGATACGCAGTATTTT
clone size: -; D gene: -; J gene: TRBJ2-1; V gene: TRBV9; CDR3 protein: CASSGTLATSYNEQFF; CDR3 DNA: TGTGCCAGCAGCGGGACCTTAGCGACATCCTACAATGAGCAGTTCTTC
clone size: -; D gene: -; J gene: TRBJ2-7; V gene: TRBV9; CDR3 protein: CASSVGEGLAYEQYF; CDR3 DNA: TGTGCCAGCAGCGTTGGTGAGGGTTTGGCCTACGAGCAGTACTTC
clone size: -; D gene: -; J gene: TRBJ2-2; V gene: TRBV6-1; CDR3 protein: CASSPGTDSSITGELFF; CDR3 DNA: TGTGCCAGCTCTCCGGGCACGGACAGTTCGATCACCGGGGAGCTGTTTTTT
clone size: -; D gene: -; J gene: TRBJ2-7; V gene: TRBV11-2; CDR3 protein: CASSLNVLETYEQYF; CDR3 DNA: TGTGCCAGCAGCTTAAATGTACTTGAAACCTACGAGCAGTACTTC
clone size: -; D gene: -; J gene: TRBJ2-7; V gene: TRBV4-1; CDR3 protein: CASSTGTDRSYEQYF; CDR3 DNA: TGCGCCAGCAGCACTGGTACTGACAGGTCCTACGAGCAGTACTTC
clone size: once; D gene: -; J gene: TRBJ2-3; V gene: TRBV4-3; CDR3 protein: CASSQGTKGHQDTQYF; CDR3 DNA: TGCGCCAGCAGCCAAGGAACAAAAGGGCATCAAGATACGCAGTATTTT
clone size: -; D gene: TRBD1; J gene: TRBJ1-6; V gene: TRBV20-1; CDR3 protein: CSATGTVLNSPLHF; CDR3 DNA: TGCAGTGCTACAGGGACAGTCTTAAATTCACCCCTCCACTTT
clone size: -; D gene: TRBD1; J gene: TRBJ2-3; V gene: TRBV7-9; CDR3 protein: CASSLATTGDSTDTQYF; CDR3 DNA: TGTGCCAGCAGCTTAGCGACGACAGGGGATTCGACAGATACGCAGTATTTT
clone size: -; D gene: -; J gene: TRBJ2-7; V gene: TRBV18; CDR3 protein: CASSPLSRNVGPSVEQYF; CDR3 DNA: TGTGCCAGCTCACCACTCTCCCGGAATGTCGGCCCGTCCGTCGAGCAGTACTTC
clone size: -; D gene: -; J gene: TRBJ1-2; V gene: TRBV27; CDR3 protein: CASSLSRQVYGYTF; CDR3 DNA: TGTGCCAGCAGTTTATCCAGACAGGTCTATGGCTACACCTTC
clone size: -; D gene: -; J gene: TRBJ1-1; V gene: TRBV5-4; CDR3 protein: CASTPSPDRGTEAFF; CDR3 DNA: TGTGCCAGCACCCCCAGTCCGGACCGGGGGACTGAAGCTTTCTTT
clone size: few; D gene: TRBD2; J gene: TRBJ2-3; V gene: TRBV28; CDR3 protein: CASSLGGRGGRTDTQYF; CDR3 DNA: TGTGCCAGCAGTTTGGGCGGTCGGGGGGGCAGAACAGATACGCAGTATTTT
clone size: -; D gene: TRBD1; J gene: TRBJ2-1; V gene: TRBV28; CDR3 protein: CASSLTGGGQNEQFF; CDR3 DNA: TGTGCCAGCAGTCTGACAGGGGGCGGCCAAAATGAGCAGTTCTTC
clone size: few; D gene: TRBD1; J gene: TRBJ2-3; V gene: TRBV5-1; CDR3 protein: CASSLRDRGGTDTQYF; CDR3 DNA: TGCGCCAGCAGCTTACGGGACAGGGGTGGCACAGATACGCAGTATTTT
clone size: few; D gene: -; J gene: TRBJ2-1; V gene: TRBV6-5; CDR3 protein: CASSYDGYNEQFF; CDR3 DNA: TGTGCCAGCAGTTACGATGGGTACAATGAGCAGTTCTTC
clone size: few; D gene: TRBD2; J gene: TRBJ2-1; V gene: TRBV4-3; CDR3 protein: CASSQAGGTLGNEQFF; CDR3 DNA: TGCGCCAGCAGCCAAGCGGGAGGGACATTAGGGAATGAGCAGTTCTTC
clone size: many; D gene: -; J gene: TRBJ1-1; V gene: TRBV15; CDR3 protein: CATSRARATEAFF; CDR3 DNA: TGTGCCACCAGCAGAGCCAGGGCCACTGAAGCTTTCTTT
clone size: few; D gene: -; J gene: TRBJ2-7; V gene: TRBV6-5; CDR3 protein: CASSYSLAPSYEQYF; CDR3 DNA: TGTGCCAGCAGTTACTCTCTTGCACCCTCCTACGAGCAGTACTTC
clone size: -; D gene: TRBD1; J gene: TRBJ1-3; V gene: TRBV2; CDR3 protein: CASNTGVVSGNTIYF; CDR3 DNA: TGTGCCAGCAATACAGGGGTGGTGTCCGGAAACACCATATATTTT
clone size: few; D gene: TRBD2; J gene: TRBJ2-2; V gene: TRBV15; CDR3 protein: CATSRASGRISTGELFF; CDR3 DNA: TGTGCCACCAGCAGAGCTAGCGGGAGGATTAGCACCGGGGAGCTGTTTTTT
clone size: few; D gene: TRBD2; J gene: TRBJ2-2; V gene: TRBV4-3; CDR3 protein: CASSRTSGIGTGELFF; CDR3 DNA: TGCGCCAGCAGCCGGACTAGCGGGATAGGCACCGGGGAGCTGTTTTTT